This TCR beta chain was retrieved from a study of control samples from healthy donors and cancer patients. Trimming pared 7 bases from V and 3 bases from J, leaving 11 bases between. The CDR3 covers 14 residues. CDR1 and CDR2 (germline): KGHDR, SFDVKD. Sequenced by immunoSEQ multiplex PCR; TCRdb stores in-frame clones only, minus some. This repertoire shows 55,000 to 65,000 clones, more than 70% found once; its top ten account for about 12%. The rearrangement uses TRBV24-1 and TRBJ2-2, with D unresolved. This TCR derives from a woman aged 55-75 years with lung cancer. Sample: PBMCs. CDR3 sequence (DNA): TGTGCCACCAGGGCCTCGTTCGACACCGGGGAGCTGTTTTTT. It encodes CATRASFDTGELFF.